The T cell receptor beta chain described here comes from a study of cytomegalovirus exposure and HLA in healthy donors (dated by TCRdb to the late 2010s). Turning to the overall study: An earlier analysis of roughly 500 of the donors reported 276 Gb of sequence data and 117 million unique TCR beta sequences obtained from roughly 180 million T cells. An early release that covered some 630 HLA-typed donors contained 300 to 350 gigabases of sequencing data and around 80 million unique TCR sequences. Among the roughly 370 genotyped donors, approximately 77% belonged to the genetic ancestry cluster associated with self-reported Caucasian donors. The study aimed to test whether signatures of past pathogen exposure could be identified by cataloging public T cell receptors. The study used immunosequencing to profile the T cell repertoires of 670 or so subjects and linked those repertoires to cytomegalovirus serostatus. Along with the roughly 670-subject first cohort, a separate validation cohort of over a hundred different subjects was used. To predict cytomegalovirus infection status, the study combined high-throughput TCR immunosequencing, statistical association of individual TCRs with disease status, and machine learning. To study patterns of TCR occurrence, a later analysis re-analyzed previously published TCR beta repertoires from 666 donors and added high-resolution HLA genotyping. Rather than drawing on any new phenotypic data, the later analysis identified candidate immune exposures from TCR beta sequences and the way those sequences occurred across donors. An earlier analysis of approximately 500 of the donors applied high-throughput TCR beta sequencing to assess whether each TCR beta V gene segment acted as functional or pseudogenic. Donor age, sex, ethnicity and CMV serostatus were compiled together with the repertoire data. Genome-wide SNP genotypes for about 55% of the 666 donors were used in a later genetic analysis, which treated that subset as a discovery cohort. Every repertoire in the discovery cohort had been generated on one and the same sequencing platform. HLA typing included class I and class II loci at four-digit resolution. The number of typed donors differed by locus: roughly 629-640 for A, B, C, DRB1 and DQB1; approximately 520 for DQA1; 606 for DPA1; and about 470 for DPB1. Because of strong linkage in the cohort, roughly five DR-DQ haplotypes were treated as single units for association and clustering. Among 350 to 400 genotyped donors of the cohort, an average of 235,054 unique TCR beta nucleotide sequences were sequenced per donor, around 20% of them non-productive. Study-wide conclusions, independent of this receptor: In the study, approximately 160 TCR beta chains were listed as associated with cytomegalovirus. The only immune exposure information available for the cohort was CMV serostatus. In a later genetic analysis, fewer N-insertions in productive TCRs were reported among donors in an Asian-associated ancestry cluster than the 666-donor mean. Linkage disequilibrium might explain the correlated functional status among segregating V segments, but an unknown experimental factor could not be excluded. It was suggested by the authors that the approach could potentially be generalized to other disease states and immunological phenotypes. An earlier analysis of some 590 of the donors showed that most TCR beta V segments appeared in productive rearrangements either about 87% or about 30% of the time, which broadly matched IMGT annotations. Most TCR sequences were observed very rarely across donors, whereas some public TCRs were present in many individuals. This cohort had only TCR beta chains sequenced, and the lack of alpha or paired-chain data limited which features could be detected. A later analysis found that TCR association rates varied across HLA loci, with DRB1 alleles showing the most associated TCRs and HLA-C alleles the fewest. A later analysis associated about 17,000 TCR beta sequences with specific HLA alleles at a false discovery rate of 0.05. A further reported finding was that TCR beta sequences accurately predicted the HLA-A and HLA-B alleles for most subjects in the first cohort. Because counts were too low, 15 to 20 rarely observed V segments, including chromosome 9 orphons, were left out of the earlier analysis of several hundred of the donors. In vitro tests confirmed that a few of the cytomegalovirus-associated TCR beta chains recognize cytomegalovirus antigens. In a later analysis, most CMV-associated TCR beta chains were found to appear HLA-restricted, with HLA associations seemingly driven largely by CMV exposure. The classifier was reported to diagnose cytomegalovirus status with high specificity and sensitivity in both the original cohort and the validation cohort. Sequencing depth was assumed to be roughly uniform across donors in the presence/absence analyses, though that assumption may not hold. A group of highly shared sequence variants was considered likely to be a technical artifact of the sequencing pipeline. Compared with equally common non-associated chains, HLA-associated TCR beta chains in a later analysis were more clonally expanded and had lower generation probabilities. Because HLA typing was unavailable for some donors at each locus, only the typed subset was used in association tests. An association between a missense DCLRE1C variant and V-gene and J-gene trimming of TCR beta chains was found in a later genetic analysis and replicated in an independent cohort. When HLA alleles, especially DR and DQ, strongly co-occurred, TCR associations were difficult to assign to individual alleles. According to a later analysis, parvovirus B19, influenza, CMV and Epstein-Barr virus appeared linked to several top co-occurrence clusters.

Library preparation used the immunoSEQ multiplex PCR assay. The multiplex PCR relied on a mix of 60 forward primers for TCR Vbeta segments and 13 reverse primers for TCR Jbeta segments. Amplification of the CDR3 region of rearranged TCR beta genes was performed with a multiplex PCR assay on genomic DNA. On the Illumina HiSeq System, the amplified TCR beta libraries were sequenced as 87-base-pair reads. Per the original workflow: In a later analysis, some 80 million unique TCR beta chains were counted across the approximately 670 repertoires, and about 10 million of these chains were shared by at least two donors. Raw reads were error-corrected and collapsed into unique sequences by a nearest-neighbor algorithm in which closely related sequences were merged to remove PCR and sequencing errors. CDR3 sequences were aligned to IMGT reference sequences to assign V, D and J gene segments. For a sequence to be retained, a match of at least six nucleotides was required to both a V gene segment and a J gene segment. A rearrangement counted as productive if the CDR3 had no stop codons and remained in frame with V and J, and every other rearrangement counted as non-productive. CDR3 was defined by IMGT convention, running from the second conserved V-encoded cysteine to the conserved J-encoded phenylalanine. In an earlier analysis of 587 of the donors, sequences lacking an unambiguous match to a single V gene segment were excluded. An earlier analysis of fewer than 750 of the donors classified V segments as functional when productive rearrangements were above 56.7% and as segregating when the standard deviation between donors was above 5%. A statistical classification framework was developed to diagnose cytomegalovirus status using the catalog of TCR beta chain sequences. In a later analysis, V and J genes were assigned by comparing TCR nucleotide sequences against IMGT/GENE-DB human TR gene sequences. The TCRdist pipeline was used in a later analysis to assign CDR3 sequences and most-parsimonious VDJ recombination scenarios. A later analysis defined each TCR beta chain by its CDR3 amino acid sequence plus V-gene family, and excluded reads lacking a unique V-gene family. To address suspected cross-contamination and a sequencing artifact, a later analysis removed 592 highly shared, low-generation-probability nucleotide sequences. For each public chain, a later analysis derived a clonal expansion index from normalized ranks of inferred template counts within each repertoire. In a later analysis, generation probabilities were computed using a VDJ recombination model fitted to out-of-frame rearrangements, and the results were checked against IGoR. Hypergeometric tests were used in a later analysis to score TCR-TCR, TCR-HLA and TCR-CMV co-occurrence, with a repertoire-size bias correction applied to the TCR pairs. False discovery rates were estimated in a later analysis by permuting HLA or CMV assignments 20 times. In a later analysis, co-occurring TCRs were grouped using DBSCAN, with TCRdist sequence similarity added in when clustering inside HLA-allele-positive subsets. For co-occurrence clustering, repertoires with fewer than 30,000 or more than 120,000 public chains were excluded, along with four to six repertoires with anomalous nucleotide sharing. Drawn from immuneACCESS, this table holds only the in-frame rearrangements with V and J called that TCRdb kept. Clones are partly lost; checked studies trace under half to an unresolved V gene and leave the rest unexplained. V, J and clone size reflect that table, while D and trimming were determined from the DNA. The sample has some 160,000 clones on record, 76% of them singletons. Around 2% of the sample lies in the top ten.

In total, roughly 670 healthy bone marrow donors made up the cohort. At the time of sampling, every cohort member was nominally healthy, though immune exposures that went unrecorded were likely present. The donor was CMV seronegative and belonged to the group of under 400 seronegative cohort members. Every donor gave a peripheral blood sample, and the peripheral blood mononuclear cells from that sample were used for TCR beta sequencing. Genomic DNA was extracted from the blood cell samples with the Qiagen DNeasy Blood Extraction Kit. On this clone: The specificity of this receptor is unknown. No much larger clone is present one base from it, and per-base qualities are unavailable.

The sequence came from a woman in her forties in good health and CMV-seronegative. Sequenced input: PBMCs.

The DNA reads TGCGCCAGCACTTCAGGACAGGGGAATGCGGCTTCACCCCTCCACTTT. This translates into CASTSGQGNAASPLHF. Here the chain combines TRBV4-1 and TRBJ1-6; TRBD1 agrees with 9 junctional bases. From the cysteine up to the phenylalanine, the CDR3 has a length of 16 residues. Kept here is only the CDR3 DNA, which spans 48 bases and is read in frame from base 1. CDR1 MGHRA and CDR2 YSYEKL were looked up in the germline V gene. Trimming takes 7 bases off V and 9 bases off J; junction bases not matched to a gene: 13.